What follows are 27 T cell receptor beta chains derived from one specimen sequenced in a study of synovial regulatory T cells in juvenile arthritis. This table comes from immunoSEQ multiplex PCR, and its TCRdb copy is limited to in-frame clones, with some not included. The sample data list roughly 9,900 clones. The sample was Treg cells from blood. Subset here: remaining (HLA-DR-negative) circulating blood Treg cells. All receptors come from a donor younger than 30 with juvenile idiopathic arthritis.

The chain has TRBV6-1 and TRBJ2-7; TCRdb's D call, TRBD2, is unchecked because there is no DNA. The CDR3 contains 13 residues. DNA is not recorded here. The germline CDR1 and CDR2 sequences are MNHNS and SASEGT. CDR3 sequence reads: CASSTEEAYEQYF.

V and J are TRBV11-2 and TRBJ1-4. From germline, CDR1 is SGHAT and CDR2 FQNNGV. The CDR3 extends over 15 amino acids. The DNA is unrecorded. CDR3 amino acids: CASSLGGSRMEKLFF.

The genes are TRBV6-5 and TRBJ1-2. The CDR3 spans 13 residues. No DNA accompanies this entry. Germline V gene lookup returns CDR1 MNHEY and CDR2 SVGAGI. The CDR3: CASSLRRHYGYTF.

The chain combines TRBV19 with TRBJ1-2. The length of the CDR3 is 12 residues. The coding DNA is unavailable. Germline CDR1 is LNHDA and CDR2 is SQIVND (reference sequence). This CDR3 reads CASSTNPGPYTF.

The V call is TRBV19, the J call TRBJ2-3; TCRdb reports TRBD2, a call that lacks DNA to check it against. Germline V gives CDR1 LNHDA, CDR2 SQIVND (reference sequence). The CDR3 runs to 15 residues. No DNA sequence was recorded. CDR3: CASSGRAGGADTQYF.

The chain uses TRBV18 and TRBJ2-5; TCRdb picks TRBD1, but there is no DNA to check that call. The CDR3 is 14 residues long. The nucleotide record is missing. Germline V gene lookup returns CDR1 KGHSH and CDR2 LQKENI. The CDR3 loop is CASSTRTGEGTQYF.

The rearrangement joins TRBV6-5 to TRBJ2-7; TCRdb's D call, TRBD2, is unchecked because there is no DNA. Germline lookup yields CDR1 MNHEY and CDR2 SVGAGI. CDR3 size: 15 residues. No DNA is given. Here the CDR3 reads CASSPRAGGPNEQYF.

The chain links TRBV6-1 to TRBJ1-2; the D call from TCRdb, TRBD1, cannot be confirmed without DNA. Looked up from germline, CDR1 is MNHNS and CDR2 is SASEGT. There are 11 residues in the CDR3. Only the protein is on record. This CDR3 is CASSETVGYTF.

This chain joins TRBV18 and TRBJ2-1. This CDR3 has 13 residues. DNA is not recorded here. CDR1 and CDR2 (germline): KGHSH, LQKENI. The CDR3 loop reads CASSPPVMNEQFF.

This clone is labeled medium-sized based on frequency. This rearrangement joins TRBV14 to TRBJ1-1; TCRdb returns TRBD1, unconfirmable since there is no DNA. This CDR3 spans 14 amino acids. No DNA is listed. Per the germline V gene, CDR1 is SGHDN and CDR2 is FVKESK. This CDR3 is CASSQVAGGTEAFF.

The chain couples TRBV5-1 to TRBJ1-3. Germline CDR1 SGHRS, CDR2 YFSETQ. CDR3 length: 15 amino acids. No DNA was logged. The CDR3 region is CASSEGLLSGNTIYF.

The CDR3 is CASSRWNTGELFF. The J gene is TRBJ2-2, the V gene TRBV4-2. The CDR3 is 13 amino acids. No DNA is given. Germline V gene lookup returns CDR1 LGHNA and CDR2 YNFKEQ.

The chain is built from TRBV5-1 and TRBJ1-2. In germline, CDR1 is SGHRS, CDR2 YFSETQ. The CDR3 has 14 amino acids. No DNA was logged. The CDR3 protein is CASSFAFTSAGYTF. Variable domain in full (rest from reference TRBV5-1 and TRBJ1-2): KAGVTQTPRYLIKTRGQQVTLSCSPISGHRSVSWYQQTPGQGLQFLFEYFSETQRNKGNFPGRFSGRQFSNSRSEMNVSTLELGDSALYLCASSFAFTSAGYTFGSGTRLTVV.

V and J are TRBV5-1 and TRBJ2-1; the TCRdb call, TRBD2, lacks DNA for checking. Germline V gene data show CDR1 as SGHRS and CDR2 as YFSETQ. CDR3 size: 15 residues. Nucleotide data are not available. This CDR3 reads CASSSGLAGYNEQFF.

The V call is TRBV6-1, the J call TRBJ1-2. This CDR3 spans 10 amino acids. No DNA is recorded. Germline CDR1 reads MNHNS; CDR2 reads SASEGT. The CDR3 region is CARYGEGYTF.

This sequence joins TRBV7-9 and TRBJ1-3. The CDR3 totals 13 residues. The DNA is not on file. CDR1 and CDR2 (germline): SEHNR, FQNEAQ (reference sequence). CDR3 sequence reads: CASSVAAGNTIYF.

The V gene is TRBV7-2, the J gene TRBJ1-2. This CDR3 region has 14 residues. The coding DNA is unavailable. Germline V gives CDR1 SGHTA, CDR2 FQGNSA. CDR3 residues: CASSLRGAWEGYTF.

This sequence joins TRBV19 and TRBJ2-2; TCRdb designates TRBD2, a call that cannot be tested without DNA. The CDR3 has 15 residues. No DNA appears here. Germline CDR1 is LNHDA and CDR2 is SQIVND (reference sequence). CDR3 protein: CASKGTSGRSGELFF.

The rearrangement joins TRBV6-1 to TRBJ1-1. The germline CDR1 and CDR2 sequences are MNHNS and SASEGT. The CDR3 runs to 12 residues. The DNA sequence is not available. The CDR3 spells CASSEKNAEAFF.

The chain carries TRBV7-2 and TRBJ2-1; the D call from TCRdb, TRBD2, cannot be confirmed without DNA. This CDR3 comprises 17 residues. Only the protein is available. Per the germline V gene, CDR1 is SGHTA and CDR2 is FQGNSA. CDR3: CASSLVRLASSYNEQFF.

CDR3 amino acids: CASSLAPTSADTQYF. The genes are TRBV7-3 and TRBJ2-3; TCRdb's D gene call, TRBD2, goes unchecked for lack of DNA. The germline V gene encodes CDR1 SGHTA and CDR2 FQGTGA. The CDR3 has 15 residues. No coding sequence is recorded.

The CDR3 sequence: CASSQDPGKDYEQYF. The chain joins TRBV4-1 to TRBJ2-7; TCRdb outputs TRBD1, but without DNA this stays unchecked. Looked up from germline, CDR1 is MGHRA and CDR2 is YSYEKL. The CDR3 is made up of 15 amino acids. No DNA has been recorded.

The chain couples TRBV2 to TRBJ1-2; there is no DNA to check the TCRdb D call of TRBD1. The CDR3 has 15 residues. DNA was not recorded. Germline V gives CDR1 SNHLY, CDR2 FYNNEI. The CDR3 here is CASSEARGQSYGYTF.

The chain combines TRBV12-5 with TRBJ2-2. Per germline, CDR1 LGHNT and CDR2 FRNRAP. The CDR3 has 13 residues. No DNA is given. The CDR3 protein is CASGLANTGELFF.

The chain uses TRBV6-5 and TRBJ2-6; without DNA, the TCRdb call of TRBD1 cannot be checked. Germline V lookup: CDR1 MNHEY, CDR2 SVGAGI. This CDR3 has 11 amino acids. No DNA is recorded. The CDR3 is CASSSQGVLTF.

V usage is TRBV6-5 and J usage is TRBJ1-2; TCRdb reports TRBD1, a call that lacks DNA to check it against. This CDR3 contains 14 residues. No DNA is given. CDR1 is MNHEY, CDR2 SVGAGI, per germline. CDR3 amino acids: CASSYGQGGYGYTF.

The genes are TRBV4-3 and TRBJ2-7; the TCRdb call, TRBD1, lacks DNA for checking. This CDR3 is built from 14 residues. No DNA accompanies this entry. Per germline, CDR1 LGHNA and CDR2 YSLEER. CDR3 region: CASSQGIGGYEQYF.